Listed below are T cell receptor beta chains from one sample, sequenced in a study of blood T cell repertoires in COVID-19. Generated by immunoSEQ multiplex PCR, the TCRdb table keeps only in-frame clones and is missing some. The sample holds approximately 38,000 clones; roughly 89% are singletons and the top ten take roughly 7.1%. The specimen sequenced was peripheral blood. Receptor source: a human donor in a cohort sampled during active COVID-19. Both conserved end residues are part of each CDR3. The D gene is left open where the match is weak. Only some rows state a clone size, as once, few, many or a class for expanded clones.

abundance	v_gene	d_gene	j_gene	CDR3nt	CDR3aa
.	TRBV12-3/TRBV12-4	.	TRBJ1-5	TGTGCCAGCAGACAGGGATCGGATCAGCCCCAGCATTTT	CASRQGSDQPQHF
.	TRBV5-5	.	TRBJ2-3	TGTGCCAGCAGCTTGGGGACAGGCACAGATACGCAGTATTTT	CASSLGTGTDTQYF
once	TRBV30	.	TRBJ1-1	TGTGCCTGTACAAGGACATTTTACACTGAAGCTTTCTTT	CACTRTFYTEAFF
.	TRBV2	.	TRBJ1-2	TGTGCCAGCAGTCCGAGACAGTCGGATGGCTACACCTTC	CASSPRQSDGYTF
.	TRBV19	TRBD1	TRBJ1-1	TGTGCCAGTAGCGGCAGCCGCACAGGGGCGGGAGCTTTCTTT	CASSGSRTGAGAFF
few	TRBV11-2	.	TRBJ2-7	TGTGCCAGCAGTATCTCTTACGAGCAGTACTTC	CASSISYEQYF
.	TRBV4-1	TRBD1	TRBJ1-2	TGCGCCAGCAGCCGATCGGGACAGAATAACTATGGCTACACCTTC	CASSRSGQNNYGYTF
.	TRBV19	TRBD1	TRBJ2-3	TGTGCCAGTGGACAGGGGGGCCCAGATACGCAGTATTTT	CASGQGGPDTQYF
.	TRBV9	TRBD2	TRBJ2-5	TGTGCCAGCAACCCCTTCGGGGGGAGAGAGACCCAGTACTTC	CASNPFGGRETQYF
.	TRBV12-3/TRBV12-4	.	TRBJ2-2	TGTGCCGTCAGGAACACCGGGGAGCTGTTTTTT	CAVRNTGELFF
.	TRBV19	.	TRBJ2-1	TGTGCCAGTAGTATTCGGGGGGCGTGGGACAATGAGCAGTTCTTC	CASSIRGAWDNEQFF
.	TRBV18	TRBD2	TRBJ2-7	TGTGCCAGCTCAATGGGGAGCGGGAGCCGCTCCTACGAGCAGTACTTC	CASSMGSGSRSYEQYF
.	TRBV19	.	TRBJ2-2	TGTGCCAGTAGTATCGGTAACACCGGGGAGCTGTTTTTT	CASSIGNTGELFF
.	TRBV19	.	TRBJ1-5	TGTGCCAGTAGTGGGACACTCAATCAGCCCCAGCATTTT	CASSGTLNQPQHF
.	TRBV7-2	TRBD1	TRBJ2-1	TGTGCCAGCAGCCTCTCCGGGACAGGGTTCAATGAGCAGTTCTTC	CASSLSGTGFNEQFF
.	TRBV5-1	.	TRBJ2-1	TGCGCCAGCAGTGTCGGGGGGCCGTGGGATGAGCAGTTCTTC	CASSVGGPWDEQFF
.	TRBV30	.	TRBJ2-2	TGTGCCTGGAGCAGAAACACCGGGGAGCTGTTTTTT	CAWSRNTGELFF
.	TRBV18	.	TRBJ1-4	TGTGCCAGCTCACGGGAAAGCGGCGAAAAACTGTTTTTT	CASSRESGEKLFF
.	TRBV11-2	.	TRBJ2-5	TGTGCCAGCAGCTTAGGTCTAAAAGAGACCCAGTACTTC	CASSLGLKETQYF
.	TRBV13	TRBD1	TRBJ2-7	TGTGCCAGCAGCTTAGGGACAGGGCGGGAGCAGTACTTC	CASSLGTGREQYF
.	TRBV9	.	TRBJ1-5	TGTGCCAGCAGCGTAGATCCCCAGGCAGCCCAGCATTTT	CASSVDPQAAQHF
.	TRBV29-1	.	TRBJ1-1	TGCAGCGTTGAGAGGAGAATGAACACTGAAGCTTTCTTT	CSVERRMNTEAFF
.	TRBV5-5	.	TRBJ2-1	TGTGCCAGCACCATGACTAGCTCCTACAATGAGCAGTTCTTC	CASTMTSSYNEQFF
.	TRBV19	TRBD1	TRBJ2-1	TGTGCCAGTAGTATTGGGGACAGCGCCTACAATGAGCAGTTCTTC	CASSIGDSAYNEQFF
.	TRBV19	TRBD1	TRBJ2-7	TGTGCCAGTAGTAGGGACAGGGGGCACGAGCAGTACTTC	CASSRDRGHEQYF
.	TRBV6-5	.	TRBJ2-7	TGTGCCAGCAGTTACTCGAATTGGGGGCCAGCCTACGAGCAGTACTTC	CASSYSNWGPAYEQYF
.	TRBV5-1	.	TRBJ1-3	TGCGCCAGCAGCTTGGAGGGGAGAAACACCATATATTTT	CASSLEGRNTIYF
.	TRBV6-1	TRBD2	TRBJ2-7	TGTGCCAGCAGTGAACGGGAGGGCCGCACCTACGAGCAGTACTTC	CASSEREGRTYEQYF
.	TRBV29-1	TRBD2	TRBJ2-5	TGCAGCGTTGCTAACGGGGGGGCCGCGGAGACCCAGTACTTC	CSVANGGAAETQYF
.	TRBV6-5	TRBD1	TRBJ2-7	TGTGCCAGCTTTTTTCCGGGACAGGGTCGCGAGCAGTACTTC	CASFFPGQGREQYF
.	TRBV12-3/TRBV12-4	.	TRBJ1-1	TGTGCCAGCAGCTCGGACAGCAACACTGAAGCTTTCTTT	CASSSDSNTEAFF
.	TRBV28	TRBD1	TRBJ1-5	TGTGCCAGCAGTTTATACAGGGGGCAACAGCCCCAGCATTTT	CASSLYRGQQPQHF
.	TRBV28	TRBD1	TRBJ1-2	TGTGCCAGCAGTTTTGCGCCAGGGGGAGACTATGGCTACACCTTC	CASSFAPGGDYGYTF
once	TRBV30	.	TRBJ2-4	TGTGCCTGGAACGGGAGAGGAGGGAACATTCAGTACTTC	CAWNGRGGNIQYF
once	TRBV6-5	.	TRBJ1-1	TGTGCCAGCAGGTCCCGGGGGGTAACTTCTAAAGCTTTCTTT	CASRSRGVTSKAFF
.	TRBV5-1	TRBD2	TRBJ2-1	TGCGCCAGCAGCTGGACTAGCTCCTACAATGAGCAGTTCTTC	CASSWTSSYNEQFF
once	TRBV2	TRBD2	TRBJ2-7	TGTGCCAGCAGTGCCGGGACTAGCGTCGAGCAGTACTTC	CASSAGTSVEQYF
.	TRBV6-5	.	TRBJ1-1	TGTGCCAGCCTTCCTTGGGCGGGGGGGAACACTGAAGCTTTCTTT	CASLPWAGGNTEAFF